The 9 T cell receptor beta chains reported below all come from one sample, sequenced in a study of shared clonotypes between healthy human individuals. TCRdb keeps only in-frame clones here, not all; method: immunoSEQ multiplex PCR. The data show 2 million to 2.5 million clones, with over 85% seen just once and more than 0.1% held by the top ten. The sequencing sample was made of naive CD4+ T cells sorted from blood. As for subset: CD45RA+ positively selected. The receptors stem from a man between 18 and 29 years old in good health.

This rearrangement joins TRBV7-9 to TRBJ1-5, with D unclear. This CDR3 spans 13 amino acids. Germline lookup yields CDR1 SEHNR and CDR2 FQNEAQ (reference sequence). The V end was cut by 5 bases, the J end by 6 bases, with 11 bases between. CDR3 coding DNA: TGTGCCAGCAGCAACGAAAACGGTCAGCCCCAGCATTTT. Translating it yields CASSNENGQPQHF.

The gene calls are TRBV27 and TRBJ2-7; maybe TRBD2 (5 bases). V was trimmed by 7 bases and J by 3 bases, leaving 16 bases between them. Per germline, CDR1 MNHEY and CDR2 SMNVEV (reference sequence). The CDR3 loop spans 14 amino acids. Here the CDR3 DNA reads TGTGCCAGCACGTTGGCCGACGGGGACTACGAGCAGTACTTC. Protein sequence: CASTLADGDYEQYF.

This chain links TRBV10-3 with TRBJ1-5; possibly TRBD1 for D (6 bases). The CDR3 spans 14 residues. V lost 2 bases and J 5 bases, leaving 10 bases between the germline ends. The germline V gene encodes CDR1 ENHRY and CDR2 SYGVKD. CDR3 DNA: TGTGCCATCAGTGAGACAGGGCCCGATCAGCCCCAGCATTTT. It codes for CAISETGPDQPQHF.

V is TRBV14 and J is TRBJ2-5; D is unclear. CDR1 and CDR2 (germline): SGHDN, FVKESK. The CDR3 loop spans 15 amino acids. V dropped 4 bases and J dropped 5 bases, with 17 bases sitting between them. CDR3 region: CASSPRVAGWETQYF. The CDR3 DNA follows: TGTGCCAGCAGCCCTCGGGTAGCTGGCTGGGAGACCCAGTACTTC.

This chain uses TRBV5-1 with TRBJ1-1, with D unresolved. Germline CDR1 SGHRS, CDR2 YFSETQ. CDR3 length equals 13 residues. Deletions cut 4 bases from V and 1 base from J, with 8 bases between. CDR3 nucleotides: TGCGCCAGCAGCAACGACGGGAACACTGAAGCTTTCTTT. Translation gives CASSNDGNTEAFF.

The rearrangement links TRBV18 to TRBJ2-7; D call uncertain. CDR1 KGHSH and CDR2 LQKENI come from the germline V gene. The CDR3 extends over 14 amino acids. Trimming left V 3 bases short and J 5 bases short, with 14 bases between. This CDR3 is CASSPPWEGNEQYF. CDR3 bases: TGTGCCAGCTCACCGCCCTGGGAAGGGAACGAGCAGTACTTC.

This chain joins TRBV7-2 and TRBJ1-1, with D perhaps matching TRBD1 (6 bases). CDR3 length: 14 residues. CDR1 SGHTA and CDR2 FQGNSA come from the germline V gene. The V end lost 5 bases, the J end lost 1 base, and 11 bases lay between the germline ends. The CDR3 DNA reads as TGTGCCAGCAGCCAACAGGGTGGGAACACTGAAGCTTTCTTT. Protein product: CASSQQGGNTEAFF.

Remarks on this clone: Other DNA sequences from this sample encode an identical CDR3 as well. As DNA, the CDR3 is TGTGCCAGCACCAGGACTAGCGGCTACGAGCAGTACTTC. Encoded protein: CASTRTSGYEQYF. The chain is built from TRBV6-5 and TRBJ2-7; TRBD2 matches 10 bases. Germline loops: CDR1 MNHEY, CDR2 SVGAGI. V shed 7 bases and J 3 bases; nucleotides not matched to a gene: 3. The CDR3 is made up of 13 amino acids.

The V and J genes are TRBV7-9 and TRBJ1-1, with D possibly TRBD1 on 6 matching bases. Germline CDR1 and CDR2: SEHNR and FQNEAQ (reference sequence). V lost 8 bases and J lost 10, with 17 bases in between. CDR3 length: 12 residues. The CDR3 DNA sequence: TGTGCCAGCTCCCGCGGAACAGGGCCAGCTTTCTTT. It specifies CASSRGTGPAFF.